The entry below gives a single T cell receptor (beta chain) sequence along with its context. Sorted-subset replicate PCRs used about 200 ng DNA, roughly 28,000 T cell genomes. As processed by the authors: Filtering differed because ImmunoSEQ produced junction-only sequences that carried no quality scores. Sequencing was performed with immunoSEQ multiplex PCR; in TCRdb, only in-frame clones are kept and a portion is missing. That table supplies the V and J calls and clone size; D and trimming were determined from the DNA. The table has 1,100,000 or so clones, around 78% seen once. Germline V gives CDR1 SGHRS, CDR2 YFSETQ. The CDR3 contains 15 residues. Trimming removed 4 bases at V and 4 bases at J, with 15 bases between. Donors were healthy HIV-negative adults without recently reported acute infections or vaccinations. The data were obtained in a study of shared clonotypes between healthy human individuals.

This receptor was obtained from a young man in good health. Some clones in this sample may be carry-over from other donors' samples. This chain connects TRBV5-1 to TRBJ2-1; TRBD2 is a possible D gene (7 bases). Sequenced material: memory CD4+ T cells from PBMCs. The subset was: CD45RA-negative fraction. The CDR3 DNA follows: TGCGCCAGCAGCCCGACCGGGGGGCGGTACAATGAGCAGTTCTTC. It translates to CASSPTGGRYNEQFF.